This record looks at one T cell receptor (beta chain) sequence and its context. The data originate from a study of blood T cell repertoires in COVID-19. Study as a whole: The origin of the acute and convalescent COVID-19 samples was the United States, Italy and Spain. Sources were T cells, B-cell-depleted T cells, or PBMCs; the material itself was cDNA or gDNA.

Methods used by the authors: Using reference gene primer amplification, nucleated cell counts were estimated. Repertoires were generated with immunoSEQ multiplex PCR, while TCRdb's copy carries only in-frame clones and drops some. V and J calls plus clone size are reproduced from that table; the DNA served to infer D and trimming. Among about 50,000 clones listed, around 80% were seen once. V lost 3 bases to trimming and J lost 1 base, with 25 bases between them. Germline V gene data show CDR1 as LGHDT and CDR2 as YNNKEL (reference sequence). This CDR3 region has 20 residues. The sequence derives from a man between 35 and 55 years old with acute or convalescent COVID-19. The chain recombines TRBV3-1 (or the pseudogene TRBV3-2) with TRBJ2-1; no definite D call. Sequenced input: peripheral blood. The CDR3 DNA is TGTGCCAGCAGCCACTCAAGATATTACCAGTCACATCCTTCCTACAATGAGCAGTTCTTC. Protein sequence: CASSHSRYYQSHPSYNEQFF.